Listed here are 26 T cell receptor beta chains from one sample, sequenced in a study of control samples from healthy donors and cancer patients. Data came from immunoSEQ multiplex PCR; TCRdb stores just in-frame clones and leaves some out. The sample comprises tens of thousands of clones, around 87% of which are singletons, and approximately 2.3% rests with the top ten. The sequencing sample was made of PBMCs. All receptors come from a woman in her forties or fifties with head and neck cancer.

The chain links TRBV24-1 to TRBJ2-7, with a tentative D call TRBD2 (5 bases). Germline V gene sequence: CDR1 KGHDR, CDR2 SFDVKD. Trimming shortened V by 4 bases and J by 2 bases, and 8 bases separated the two germline ends. The CDR3 has 13 amino acids. CDR3 in amino acids: CATSDAGTYEQYF. The CDR3 DNA follows: TGTGCCACCAGTGACGCCGGGACCTACGAGCAGTACTTC.

The rearrangement joins TRBV18 to TRBJ1-1; 7 bases fit TRBD1. The CDR3 loop spans 15 amino acids. V lost 4 bases to trimming and J lost 4 bases; unmatched junction nucleotides: 9. The germline gives CDR1 KGHSH, CDR2 LQKENI. CDR3: CASSLAGQVGTEAFF. CDR3 nucleotides: TGTGCCAGCTCACTTGCCGGACAGGTGGGCACTGAAGCTTTCTTT.

This chain links TRBV6-1 with TRBJ1-5; D gene ambiguous. The CDR3 runs to 13 residues. CDR1 is MNHNS, CDR2 SASEGT, per germline. The V and J ends lost 3 bases and 9 bases respectively, with 12 bases between them. The CDR3 DNA sequence: TGTGCCAGCAGTGATACGGCCACGAGGCCCCAGCATTTT. As protein: CASSDTATRPQHF.

In its sample, this clone was seen once. The V and J genes are TRBV12-3 or TRBV12-4 and TRBJ1-1, with D unresolved. CDR3 length equals 13 residues. Trimming removed 2 bases at V and 11 bases at J, with 15 bases between. CDR3 sequence (DNA): TGTGCCAGCAGTTTAAGTCTGGTCGTTGTTGCTTTCTTT. Its translation: CASSLSLVVVAFF.

There are a few counts of this clone. CDR3 in DNA: TGTGCCAGTAGCCGGACCAGAGGGCGTCGGGACACTGAAGCTTTCTTT. This translates into CASSRTRGRRDTEAFF. The V gene is TRBV19, the J gene TRBJ1-1; D is unclear. This CDR3 comprises 16 residues. V was clipped by 6 bases and J by 3 bases, with 20 bases between them. Germline V gives CDR1 LNHDA, CDR2 SQIVND (reference sequence).

This chain connects TRBV18 to TRBJ1-1; 9 bases map to TRBD1. CDR1 and CDR2 from the germline V gene are KGHSH and LQKENI. This CDR3 has 21 residues. V was clipped by 1 base and J by 0 bases; unmatched bases: 18. This chain's CDR3 is CASSPLSIIPGQGTLNTEAFF. CDR3 nucleotides: TGTGCCAGCTCACCACTATCTATTATTCCGGGACAGGGTACCTTGAACACTGAAGCTTTCTTT.

This sequence joins TRBV5-4 and TRBJ1-2; tentative D call: TRBD1 (6 bases). CDR1 SGHNT and CDR2 YYREEE come from the germline V gene (reference sequence). This CDR3 has 14 residues. V was pared by 4 bases and J by 3 bases, with 13 bases between. The CDR3 is CASSKGQNDYGYTF. CDR3 nucleotides: TGTGCCAGCAGCAAAGGACAGAATGACTATGGCTACACCTTC. Complete variable domain (other parts from reference TRBV5-4 and TRBJ1-2): ETGVTQSPTHLIKTRGQQVTLRCSSQSGHNTVSWYQQALGQGPQFIFQYYREEENGRGNFPPRFSGLQFPNYSSELNVNALELDDSALYLCASSKGQNDYGYTFGSGTRLTVV.

The genes are TRBV21-1 and TRBJ2-3; the tabulated D call, TRBD1, remains unverified against the DNA. TRBV21-1 is termed a pseudogene. The CDR3 extends over 18 amino acids. CDR3 amino acids: CASSKERNRDRGRDTQYF. CDR3 bases: TGTGCCAGCAGCAAAGAGAGGAACCGGGACAGGGGAAGAGATACGCAGTATTTT.

The chain is built from TRBV12-3 or TRBV12-4 and TRBJ1-5; D possibly corresponds to TRBD1 (5 bases). V shed 8 bases and J shed 6 bases, with 11 bases lying between them. This CDR3 spans 12 amino acids. This CDR3 reads CASRQGLQPQHF. The CDR3 nucleotides are TGTGCCAGCCGGCAGGGTCTTCAGCCCCAGCATTTT.

This chain links TRBV6-2 or TRBV6-3 with TRBJ2-7; no definite D call. V lost 4 bases and J lost 3, with 10 bases in between. Germline V gene data show CDR1 as MNHEY and CDR2 as SVGEGT. The CDR3 totals 13 residues. The CDR3 loop is CASSLNTHYEQYF. CDR3 nucleotides: TGTGCCAGCAGTTTGAACACCCACTACGAGCAGTACTTC.

The chain joins TRBV18 to TRBJ1-1, with a possible D match to TRBD1 (5 bases). The V and J ends lost 2 bases and 2 bases respectively, with 15 bases between them. Germline CDR1 and CDR2: KGHSH and LQKENI. This CDR3 region has 16 residues. The CDR3 DNA reads TGTGCCAGCTCACCAACGGGCGGGGCGTTAAACACTGAAGCTTTCTTT. Protein sequence: CASSPTGGALNTEAFF.

This clone was observed once. The genes are TRBV7-6 and TRBJ2-1; tentatively, D is TRBD1 (5 bases). The germline V and J ends were trimmed by 3 bases and 7 bases, with 13 bases remaining between them. Looked up from germline, CDR1 is SGHVS and CDR2 is FNYEAQ. The CDR3 spans 14 residues. CDR3: CASSFLQGSNEQFF. CDR3 bases: TGTGCCAGCAGCTTCCTGCAGGGTTCGAATGAGCAGTTCTTC.

CDR3 sequence: CASSSTLYGYTF. DNA for the CDR3: TGTGCCAGCAGTTCGACTCTCTATGGCTACACCTTC. The chain employs TRBV6-2 or TRBV6-3 and TRBJ1-2, with no clear D. Germline values: CDR1 MNHEY, CDR2 SVGEGT. The V end lost 4 bases, the J end lost 4 bases, and 7 bases lay between the germline ends. The CDR3 is 12 residues long.

The chain links TRBV15 to TRBJ1-1, with D possibly matching TRBD1 (5 bases). CDR3 length equals 15 residues. Germline CDR1 LNHNV, CDR2 YYDKDF (reference sequence). The V end was cut by 3 bases, the J end by 5 bases, with 16 bases between. CDR3 sequence: CATSRGRGLVTEAFF. In nucleotides, the CDR3 is TGTGCCACCAGCAGGGGACGGGGGTTGGTAACTGAAGCTTTCTTT.

With respect to this clone: The same CDR3 is also encoded by other DNA sequences in this sample. V usage is TRBV9 and J usage is TRBJ2-4; D is perhaps TRBD1 or TRBD2 (5 bases each). Germline lookup yields CDR1 SGDLS and CDR2 YYNGEE. V lost 7 bases and J 1 base, leaving 9 bases between the germline ends. This CDR3 region has 13 residues. The CDR3 spells CASGWGAKNIQYF. The DNA of the CDR3 is TGTGCCAGCGGGTGGGGGGCCAAAAACATTCAGTACTTC.

The chain uses TRBV25-1 and TRBJ1-2, with D possibly being TRBD1 (6 bases). V was pared by 2 bases and J by 4 bases, with 11 bases between. Germline assignment: CDR1 MGHDK and CDR2 SYGVNS. The CDR3 consists of 14 residues. The CDR3 DNA reads as TGTGCCAGCAGTGAAACAGGGTATGGCTATGGCTACACCTTC. It is translated as CASSETGYGYGYTF.

This chain connects TRBV2 to TRBJ2-1, with 7 bases identical to TRBD1. The V and J ends lost 10 bases and 7 bases, in that order; junction bases with no gene match: 10. Germline values: CDR1 SNHLY, CDR2 FYNNEI. The CDR3 extends over 13 amino acids. The CDR3 region is CATQGVTSNEQFF. The CDR3 region has the DNA TGTGCCACCCAGGGGGTTACGTCAAATGAGCAGTTCTTC.

The CDR3 DNA follows: TGTGCCAGCTCACCCCCCCGGTCCGGGGCCAACGTCCTGACTTTC. The encoded protein is CASSPPRSGANVLTF. The gene calls are TRBV28 and TRBJ2-6; D is undetermined. In germline, CDR1 is MDHEN, CDR2 SYDVKM. The CDR3 covers 15 residues. V was shortened by 8 bases and J by 4 bases, with 15 bases between the two germline ends.

V and J are TRBV11-2 and TRBJ1-4; D is perhaps TRBD1 (5 bases). CDR1 is SGHAT, CDR2 FQNNGV, per germline. The CDR3 spans 15 residues. The V end was cut by 0 bases, the J end by 8 bases, with 13 bases between. CDR3 sequence reads: CASSLEDRMGEKLFF. The CDR3 DNA follows: TGTGCCAGCAGCTTAGAAGACAGAATGGGAGAAAAACTGTTTTTT.

V is TRBV14 and J is TRBJ1-1; D gene uncertain. Germline assignment: CDR1 SGHDN and CDR2 FVKESK. Deletions cut 4 bases from V and 1 base from J, with 19 bases between. The CDR3 extends over 17 amino acids. The CDR3 reads CASSPLGSGQANTEAFF. The CDR3 region has the DNA TGTGCCAGCAGCCCCCTAGGAAGTGGGCAGGCGAACACTGAAGCTTTCTTT.

The V gene is TRBV7-9, the J gene TRBJ1-4, with D maybe TRBD1 (5 bases). This CDR3 spans 17 amino acids. Trimming pared 4 bases from V and 7 bases from J, leaving 22 bases between. Germline CDR1 SEHNR, CDR2 FQNEAQ (reference sequence). CDR3: CASSSLAGGSGGEKLFF. As DNA, the CDR3 is TGTGCCAGCAGCTCACTTGCTGGGGGAAGTGGGGGTGAAAAACTGTTTTTT.

V gene TRBV6-2 or TRBV6-3 combines with J gene TRBJ1-1; no clear D. CDR1 MNHEY and CDR2 SVGEGT come from the germline V gene. The CDR3 runs 15 residues. Between the trimmed V and J ends, which lost 2 bases and 5 bases, there was a span of 15 bases. The CDR3 DNA follows: TGTGCCAGCAGTTACGCGAGGGAGGGCTGGACTGAAGCTTTCTTT. It encodes CASSYAREGWTEAFF.

The chain couples TRBV6-2 or TRBV6-3 to TRBJ1-4; TRBD1 agrees at 7 bases. CDR1 is MNHEY and CDR2 is SVGEGT in the germline V gene. Losses at the gene ends were 4 bases for V and 6 bases for J; bases not matched to a gene: 14. CDR3 length: 17 residues. The CDR3 DNA sequence: TGTGCCAGCAGTTCAGGGAGACCGACAGGGCGGGATGAAAAACTGTTTTTT. It translates to CASSSGRPTGRDEKLFF.

This clone was detected once. This chain's CDR3 is CASSPGLAGAADTQYF. For the CDR3, the DNA is TGCGCCAGCAGCCCGGGACTAGCGGGGGCGGCAGATACGCAGTATTTT. The chain links TRBV5-1 to TRBJ2-3; 14 nucleotides match TRBD2. V lost 4 bases and J lost 4; bases outside the gene matches: 5. The CDR3 length is 16 residues. CDR1 is SGHRS, CDR2 YFSETQ, per germline.

This rearrangement joins TRBV25-1 to TRBJ2-7; TRBD2 is a possible D gene (5 bases). Between the trimmed V and J ends, which lost 5 bases and 4 bases, there was a span of 15 bases. The germline V gene encodes CDR1 MGHDK and CDR2 SYGVNS. The CDR3 consists of 14 residues. CDR3 DNA sequence: TGTGCCAGCAGTCCCCCTAGCATCGGATACGAGCAGTACTTC. This translates into CASSPPSIGYEQYF.

The chain joins TRBV25-1 to TRBJ1-3; D is uncertain. The CDR3 is 13 amino acids. Deletions cut 9 bases from V and 0 bases from J, with 9 bases between. The germline V gene encodes CDR1 MGHDK and CDR2 SYGVNS. The chain's CDR3 is CASADGSGNTIYF. The CDR3 coding sequence is TGTGCCAGTGCGGACGGCTCTGGAAACACCATATATTTT. The whole variable domain, filled in from reference TRBV25-1 and TRBJ1-3, reads EADIYQTPRYLVIGTGKKITLECSQTMGHDKMYWYQQDPGMELHLIHYSYGVNSTEKGDLSSESTVSRIRTEHFPLTLESARPSHTSQYLCASADGSGNTIYFGEGSWLTVV.